The table lists the clone carrying this T cell receptor (beta chain) with a count of one. Its specificity is unknown. CD8+ and CD4+ T cells from blood underwent TCR beta sequencing, which was carried out in a high-throughput format. Included as multiple sclerosis controls were treatment-naive patients who had stable or active relapsing-remitting disease. This sample was taken from a study of CD8 T cells in Susac syndrome. Points from the study as a whole: An acknowledgment was made by the study that its TCR sequencing and HLA analysis involved relatively few individuals.

After extraction with the RNeasy kit, roughly 0.5 to 1 ug of the RNA was reverse transcribed using random hexamers. The immunoSEQ assay covered 54 Vbeta and 13 Jbeta segments for CDR3. TCRdb independently ran MiXCR on the immunoSEQ multiplex PCR reads; one entry per CDR3 protein. The sample has some 150,000 distinct CDR3 sequences, approximately 94% seen once. CDR3 length: 10 amino acids. Trimming took off 3 bases at V and 3 bases at J, with 2 bases between the two ends. From germline, CDR1 is DFQATT and CDR2 SNEGSKA (reference sequence). The source of this sequence is a human donor with multiple sclerosis. Sequenced sample: CD8+ T cells from PBMCs. The rearrangement links TRBV20-1 to TRBJ1-2; no clear D. For the CDR3, the DNA is TGCAGTGCTAGGGACTATGGCTACACCTTC. Amino acid sequence: CSARDYGYTF.